The 27 T cell receptor beta chains below were found in one sample sequenced in a study of CXCR3-negative and CXCR3-positive naive CD8 T cells. General study points: Comparison of naive cells showed more hydrophobic TRB CDR3s in CXCR3-positive than in CXCR3-negative naive cells.

These TCRs' antigens remain unknown. The TRB libraries of cDNA were built by UMI-labeled 5' RACE. TCRdb re-analyzed the 5' RACE reads; it lists each CDR3 protein once, without DNA. This listing includes 150,000 or so distinct CDR3 sequences. Sequencing was carried out using naive CXCR3+ CD8+ T cells from blood. Subset described: CD45RO-CCR7+CD27+CD95- naive CD8+ T cells expressing CXCR3 (TNR3+). The source of these receptors is a human donor in good health. Some clones in this sample may be carry-over from other donors' samples.

V and J are TRBV20-1 and TRBJ2-7; TCRdb's D gene call, TRBD1, goes unchecked for lack of DNA. Germline V CDR1 and CDR2: DFQATT, SNEGSKA (reference sequence). CDR3 length: 13 amino acids. CDR3 sequence reads: CSAYPGQSYEQYF.

The chain recombines TRBV28 with TRBJ2-2. The CDR3 totals 14 residues. The germline V gene has CDR1 MDHEN and CDR2 SYDVKM. The CDR3 sequence: CASSSRLNTGELFF.

CDR3 residues: CASSPGRDGGYGYTF. This chain joins TRBV4-1 and TRBJ1-2. CDR3 size: 15 residues. CDR1 and CDR2 from the germline V gene are MGHRA and YSYEKL.

V and J are TRBV10-3 and TRBJ1-1; TCRdb lists TRBD1, though no DNA is available to test this call. Germline assignment: CDR1 ENHRY and CDR2 SYGVKD. The CDR3 has 14 residues. CDR3 residues: CAISRAGSSTEAFF.

V is TRBV7-9 and J is TRBJ1-2. This CDR3 comprises 14 residues. CDR1 and CDR2 from the germline V gene are SEHNR and FQNEAQ (reference sequence). CDR3: CVSSLGTANYGYTF.

The gene calls are TRBV18 and TRBJ1-1; TCRdb calls TRBD1, which cannot be checked without DNA. The CDR3 sequence is 14 residues long. Germline lookup yields CDR1 KGHSH and CDR2 LQKENI. The CDR3 region is CASSSSTGNTEAFF.

The rearrangement joins TRBV7-2 to TRBJ1-2. The CDR3 extends over 11 amino acids. In germline, CDR1 is SGHTA, CDR2 FQGNSA. The CDR3 here is CASWKGYGYTF.

This chain uses TRBV7-6 with TRBJ1-5. The germline V gene encodes CDR1 SGHVS and CDR2 FNYEAQ. The CDR3 spans 14 residues. CDR3: CASSLDWGNQPQHF.

V usage is TRBV27 and J usage is TRBJ2-3; TCRdb reports TRBD2, a call that lacks DNA to check it against. This CDR3 has 15 residues. CDR1 is MNHEY, CDR2 SMNVEV, per germline (reference sequence). The CDR3 sequence is CASSPSSGRGDTQYF.

The chain employs TRBV12-3 or TRBV12-4 and TRBJ2-1; the D call from TCRdb, TRBD1, cannot be confirmed without DNA. This CDR3 contains 16 residues. CDR3: CASSPGQPQSYNEQFF.

The J gene is TRBJ2-7, the V gene TRBV4-1; TCRdb designates TRBD1, a call that cannot be tested without DNA. This CDR3 spans 16 amino acids. Germline-derived CDR1 and CDR2 are MGHRA and YSYEKL. CDR3 loop: CASSQYGTGLTYEQYF.

The rearrangement links TRBV12-3 or TRBV12-4 to TRBJ2-1; TCRdb indicates TRBD1, and absent DNA this call remains unverified. The CDR3 extends over 13 amino acids. CDR3 residues: CASGGLTYNEQFF.

The chain carries TRBV20-1 and TRBJ1-5. This CDR3 comprises 16 residues. CDR1 is DFQATT, CDR2 SNEGSKA, per germline (reference sequence). The chain's CDR3 is CSARDLAGWSNQPQHF.

The chain is built from TRBV7-2 and TRBJ2-1; TCRdb calls TRBD2, which cannot be checked without DNA. Germline CDR1 reads SGHTA; CDR2 reads FQGNSA. The CDR3 contains 17 residues. The CDR3 loop is CASSPFWGLGPYNEQFF.

V is TRBV29-1 and J is TRBJ2-7; the D call from TCRdb, TRBD1, cannot be confirmed without DNA. This CDR3 contains 12 residues. Per the germline V gene, CDR1 is SQVTM and CDR2 is ANQGSEA. The CDR3 loop reads CSVENRGYEQYF.

This chain links TRBV2 with TRBJ1-6. CDR3 length equals 16 residues. Germline assignment: CDR1 SNHLY and CDR2 FYNNEI. The chain's CDR3 is CASSGHLSSYNSPLHF.

V and J are TRBV7-3 and TRBJ1-1. The V gene's germline CDR1 is SGHTA and CDR2 FQGTGA. The CDR3 is made up of 13 amino acids. The CDR3 protein is CASSLLSDSEAFF.

The chain has TRBV27 and TRBJ1-1; the D call from TCRdb, TRBD1, cannot be confirmed without DNA. Germline assignment: CDR1 MNHEY and CDR2 SMNVEV (reference sequence). CDR3 length equals 14 residues. CDR3 amino acids: CASSLTTGLTEAFF.

The chain employs TRBV2 and TRBJ2-1; TCRdb proposes TRBD1, but this gene call is untestable without DNA. The CDR3 loop spans 14 amino acids. Germline V CDR1 and CDR2: SNHLY, FYNNEI. CDR3: CASTALGGRNEQFF.

The V gene is TRBV28, the J gene TRBJ1-2. The CDR3 covers 14 residues. Germline CDR1 MDHEN, CDR2 SYDVKM. CDR3 protein: CASSTRSWSYGYTF.

This rearrangement joins TRBV12-3 or TRBV12-4 to TRBJ2-7; the TCRdb D gene call, TRBD1, has no DNA to confirm it. This CDR3 is 12 amino acids long. The CDR3 loop is CASWTGVDEQYF.

The chain joins TRBV5-1 to TRBJ2-2; TCRdb designates TRBD1, a call that cannot be tested without DNA. The CDR3 runs 14 residues. Germline-derived CDR1 and CDR2 are SGHRS and YFSETQ. CDR3: CASGAGANTGELFF.

The rearrangement joins TRBV28 to TRBJ2-7. CDR1 and CDR2 from the germline V gene are MDHEN and SYDVKM. The CDR3 loop spans 14 amino acids. The chain's CDR3 is CASSLLDGTYEQYF.

J is TRBJ2-7 and V is TRBV12-3 or TRBV12-4. This CDR3 contains 12 residues. CDR3 loop: CASSGPSYEQYF.

This sequence joins TRBV19 and TRBJ2-3; the D call of TRBD1 rests on TCRdb alone, since no DNA is present to check it. The CDR3 loop spans 17 amino acids. Germline V gives CDR1 LNHDA, CDR2 SQIVND (reference sequence). The CDR3 sequence: CASTLIFRTGVSDTQYF.

The chain uses TRBV28 and TRBJ2-1; TCRdb's D call, TRBD1, is unchecked because there is no DNA. Germline V gene lookup returns CDR1 MDHEN and CDR2 SYDVKM. The CDR3 runs 16 residues. CDR3 protein: CASSLDRDSTYNEQFF.

The V gene is TRBV7-9, the J gene TRBJ2-2. The CDR3 extends over 15 amino acids. Germline lookup yields CDR1 SEHNR and CDR2 FQNEAQ (reference sequence). CDR3 in amino acids: CASSLEFAAAGELFF.